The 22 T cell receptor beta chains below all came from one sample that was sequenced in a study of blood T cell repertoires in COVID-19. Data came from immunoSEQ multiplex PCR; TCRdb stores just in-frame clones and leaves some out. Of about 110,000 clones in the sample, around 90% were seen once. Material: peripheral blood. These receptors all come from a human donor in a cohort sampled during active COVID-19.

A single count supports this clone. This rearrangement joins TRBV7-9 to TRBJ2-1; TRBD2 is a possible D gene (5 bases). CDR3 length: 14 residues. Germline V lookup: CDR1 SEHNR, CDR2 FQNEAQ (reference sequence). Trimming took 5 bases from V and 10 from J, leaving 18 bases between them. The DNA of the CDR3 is TGTGCCAGCAGCGGGCGACTGAAGACGGGGGAGCAGTTCTTC. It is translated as CASSGRLKTGEQFF.

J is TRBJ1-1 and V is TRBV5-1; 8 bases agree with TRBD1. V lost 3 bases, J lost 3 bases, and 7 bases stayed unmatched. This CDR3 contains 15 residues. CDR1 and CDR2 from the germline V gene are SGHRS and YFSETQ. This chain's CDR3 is CASSSIDRGYTEAFF. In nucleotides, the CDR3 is TGCGCCAGCAGCTCGATCGACAGGGGTTACACTGAAGCTTTCTTT.

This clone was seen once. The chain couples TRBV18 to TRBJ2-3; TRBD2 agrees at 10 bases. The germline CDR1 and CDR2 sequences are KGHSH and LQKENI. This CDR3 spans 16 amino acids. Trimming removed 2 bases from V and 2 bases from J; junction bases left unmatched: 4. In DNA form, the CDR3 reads TGTGCCAGCTCACCATCGAGCGGGGGGGTCACAGATACGCAGTATTTT. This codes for CASSPSSGGVTDTQYF.

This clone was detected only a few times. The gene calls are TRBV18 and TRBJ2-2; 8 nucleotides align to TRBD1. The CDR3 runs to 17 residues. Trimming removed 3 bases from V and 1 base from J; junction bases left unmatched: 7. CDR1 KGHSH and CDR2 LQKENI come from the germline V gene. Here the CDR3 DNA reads TGTGCCAGCTCACCGCCCTTCGGGACAGGGAACACCGGGGAGCTGTTTTTT. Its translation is CASSPPFGTGNTGELFF.

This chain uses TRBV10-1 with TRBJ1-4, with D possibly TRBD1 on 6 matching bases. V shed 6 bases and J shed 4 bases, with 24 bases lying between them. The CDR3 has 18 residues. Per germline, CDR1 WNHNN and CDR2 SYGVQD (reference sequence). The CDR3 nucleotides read TGCGCCAGCAGGAGCGGGGGGCGCGTTAGTAGGGATAATGAAAAACTGTTTTTT. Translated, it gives CASRSGGRVSRDNEKLFF.

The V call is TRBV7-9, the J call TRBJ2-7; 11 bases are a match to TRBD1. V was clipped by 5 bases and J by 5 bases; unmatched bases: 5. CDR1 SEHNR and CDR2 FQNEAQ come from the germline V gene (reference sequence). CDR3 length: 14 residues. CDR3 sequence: CASSEWTGGHEQYF. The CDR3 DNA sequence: TGTGCCAGCAGCGAGTGGACAGGGGGCCACGAGCAGTACTTC.

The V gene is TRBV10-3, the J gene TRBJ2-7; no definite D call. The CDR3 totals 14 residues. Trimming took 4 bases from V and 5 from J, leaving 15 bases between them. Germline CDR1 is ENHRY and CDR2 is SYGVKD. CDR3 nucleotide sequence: TGTGCCATCAGTGTGCGGAGCACGAATAACGAGCAGTACTTC. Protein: CAISVRSTNNEQYF.

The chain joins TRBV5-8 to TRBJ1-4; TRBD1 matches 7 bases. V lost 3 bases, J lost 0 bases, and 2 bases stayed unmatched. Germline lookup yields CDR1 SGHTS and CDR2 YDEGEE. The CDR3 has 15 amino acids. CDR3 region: CASSYQGATNEKLFF. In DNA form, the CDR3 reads TGTGCCAGCAGCTATCAGGGGGCAACTAATGAAAAACTGTTTTTT. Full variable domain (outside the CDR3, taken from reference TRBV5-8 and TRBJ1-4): EAGVTQSPTHLIKTRGQQATLRCSPISGHTSVYWYQQALGLGLQFLLWYDEGEERNRGNFPPRFSGRQFPNYSSELNVNALELEDSALYLCASSYQGATNEKLFFGSGTQLSVL.

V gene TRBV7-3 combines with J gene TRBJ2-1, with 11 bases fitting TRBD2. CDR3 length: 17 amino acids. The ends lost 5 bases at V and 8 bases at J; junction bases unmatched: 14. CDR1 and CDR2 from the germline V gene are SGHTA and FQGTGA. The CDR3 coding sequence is TGTGCCAGCAGCCGGGGGACTAGCGGAGCCTTTAGGGATGAGCAGTTCTTC. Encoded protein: CASSRGTSGAFRDEQFF.

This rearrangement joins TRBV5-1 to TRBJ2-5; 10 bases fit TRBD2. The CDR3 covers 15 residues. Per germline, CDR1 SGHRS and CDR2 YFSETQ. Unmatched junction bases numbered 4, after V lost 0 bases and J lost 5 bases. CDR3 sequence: CASSLATSGEETQYF. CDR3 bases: TGCGCCAGCAGCTTGGCCACTAGCGGGGAGGAGACCCAGTACTTC.

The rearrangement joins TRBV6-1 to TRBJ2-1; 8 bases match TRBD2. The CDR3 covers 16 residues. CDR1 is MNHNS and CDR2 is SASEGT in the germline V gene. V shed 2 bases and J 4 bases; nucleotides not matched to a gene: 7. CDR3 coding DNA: TGTGCCAGCAGTGAACTCGCGGGGGGATTATACAATGAGCAGTTCTTC. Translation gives CASSELAGGLYNEQFF.

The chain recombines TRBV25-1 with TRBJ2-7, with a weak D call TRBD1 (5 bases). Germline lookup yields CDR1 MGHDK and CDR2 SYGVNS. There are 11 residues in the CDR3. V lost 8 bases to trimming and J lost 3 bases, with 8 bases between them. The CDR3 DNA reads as TGTGCCAGCGCAAGGGGCTACGAGCAGTACTTC. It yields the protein CASARGYEQYF.

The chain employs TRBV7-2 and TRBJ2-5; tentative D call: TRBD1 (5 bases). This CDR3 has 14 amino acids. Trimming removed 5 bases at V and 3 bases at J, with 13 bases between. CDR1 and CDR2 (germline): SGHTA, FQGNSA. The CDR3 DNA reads TGTGCCAGCAGCGCCACCGACAGAGAAGAGACCCAGTACTTC. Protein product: CASSATDREETQYF.

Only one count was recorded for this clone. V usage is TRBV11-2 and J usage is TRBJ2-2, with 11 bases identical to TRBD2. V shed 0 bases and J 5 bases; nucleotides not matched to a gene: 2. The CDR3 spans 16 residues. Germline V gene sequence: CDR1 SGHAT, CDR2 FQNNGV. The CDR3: CASSLELAGVTGELFF. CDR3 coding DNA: TGTGCCAGCAGCTTAGAACTAGCGGGAGTTACCGGGGAGCTGTTTTTT.

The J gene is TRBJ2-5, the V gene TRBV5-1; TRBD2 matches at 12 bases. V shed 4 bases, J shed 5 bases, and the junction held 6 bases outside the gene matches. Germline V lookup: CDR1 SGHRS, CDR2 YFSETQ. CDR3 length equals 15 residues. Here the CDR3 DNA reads TGCGCCAGCAGCCCACTAGCGGGAGGCTGGGAGACCCAGTACTTC. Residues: CASSPLAGGWETQYF.

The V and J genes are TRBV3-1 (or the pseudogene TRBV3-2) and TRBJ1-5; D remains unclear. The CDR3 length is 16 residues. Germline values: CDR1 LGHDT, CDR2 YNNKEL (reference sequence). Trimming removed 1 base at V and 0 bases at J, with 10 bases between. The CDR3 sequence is CASSQGRLNSNQPQHF. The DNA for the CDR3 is TGTGCCAGCAGCCAAGGGAGACTGAATAGCAATCAGCCCCAGCATTTT.

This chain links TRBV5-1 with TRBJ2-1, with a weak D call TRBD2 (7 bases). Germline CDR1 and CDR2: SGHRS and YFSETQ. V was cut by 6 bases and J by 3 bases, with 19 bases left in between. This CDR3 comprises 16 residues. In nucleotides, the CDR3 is TGCGCCAGCACTGGGGGGGCCGTCCTCGTCTACAATGAGCAGTTCTTC. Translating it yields CASTGGAVLVYNEQFF.

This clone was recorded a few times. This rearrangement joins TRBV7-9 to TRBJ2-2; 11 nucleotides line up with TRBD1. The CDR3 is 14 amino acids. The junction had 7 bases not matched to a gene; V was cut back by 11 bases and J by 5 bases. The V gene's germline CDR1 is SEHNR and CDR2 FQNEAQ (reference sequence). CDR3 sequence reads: CAGTGGSETGELFF. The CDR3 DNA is TGTGCCGGGACAGGGGGTTCGGAAACCGGGGAGCTGTTTTTT.

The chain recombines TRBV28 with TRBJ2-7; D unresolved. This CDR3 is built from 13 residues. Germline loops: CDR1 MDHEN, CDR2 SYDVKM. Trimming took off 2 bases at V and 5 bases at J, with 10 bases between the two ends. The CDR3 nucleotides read TGTGCCAGCAGTTTAACAGTAAACCACGAGCAGTACTTC. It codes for CASSLTVNHEQYF.

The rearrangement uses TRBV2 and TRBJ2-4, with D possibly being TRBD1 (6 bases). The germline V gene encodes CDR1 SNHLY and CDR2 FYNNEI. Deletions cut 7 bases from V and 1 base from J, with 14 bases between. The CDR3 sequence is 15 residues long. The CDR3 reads CASTEERGAKNIQYF. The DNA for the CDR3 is TGTGCCAGCACCGAGGAAAGGGGGGCCAAAAACATTCAGTACTTC.

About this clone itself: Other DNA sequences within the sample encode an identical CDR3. The CDR3 protein is CASSVETGDTEAFF. In DNA form, the CDR3 reads TGTGCCAGCAGCGTAGAGACAGGGGACACTGAAGCTTTCTTT. The genes are TRBV6-4 and TRBJ1-1; TRBD1 matches at 8 bases. Germline V lookup: CDR1 MRHNA, CDR2 SNTAGT. CDR3 length equals 14 residues. V lost 6 bases to trimming and J lost 3 bases; unmatched junction nucleotides: 6.

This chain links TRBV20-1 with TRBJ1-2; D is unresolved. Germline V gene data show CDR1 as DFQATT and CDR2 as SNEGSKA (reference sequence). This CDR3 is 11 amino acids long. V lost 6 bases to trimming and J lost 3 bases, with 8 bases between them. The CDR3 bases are TGCAGTGCCACGGGATACTATGGCTACACCTTC. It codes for CSATGYYGYTF.